These 29 T cell receptor beta chains were sequenced from one sample in a study of T cell changes during pregnancy in multiple sclerosis. The data were produced by immunoSEQ multiplex PCR, yet TCRdb's version contains in-frame clones alone and is incomplete. The sample has around 30,000 clones; around 90% are singletons. This sample comprised CD8+ T cells from peripheral blood mononuclear cells, obtained in the first trimester of pregnancy. The receptors come from a female donor with multiple sclerosis, enrolled in a pregnancy study.

V gene TRBV19 combines with J gene TRBJ1-2, with unresolved D. Looked up from germline, CDR1 is LNHDA and CDR2 is SQIVND (reference sequence). The length of the CDR3 is 12 residues. Trimming pared 8 bases from V and 1 base from J, leaving 8 bases between. In nucleotides, the CDR3 is TGTGCCAGTCAGAGGAATAACTATGGCTACACCTTC. It yields the protein CASQRNNYGYTF.

The rearrangement links TRBV13 to TRBJ2-7, with a weak D call TRBD1 (5 bases). The CDR3 has 15 amino acids. CDR1 is PRHDT and CDR2 is FYEKMQ in the germline V gene (reference sequence). V gave up 0 bases and J gave up 1 base, with 10 bases separating them. The CDR3 coding sequence is TGTGCCAGCAGCTTAGGGGTAGGGGCTTCCTACGAGCAGTACTTC. Translating gives CASSLGVGASYEQYF.

This chain links TRBV5-1 with TRBJ2-1; D is unresolved. CDR1 is SGHRS and CDR2 is YFSETQ in the germline V gene. This CDR3 contains 16 residues. The ends were cut back, 0 bases at V and 1 base at J, with 11 bases in the middle. The CDR3 DNA reads as TGCGCCAGCAGCTTGGGTTCCCTAGGATCCTACAATGAGCAGTTCTTC. Its translation: CASSLGSLGSYNEQFF.

The chain joins TRBV28 to TRBJ2-3; 11 bases agree with TRBD2. The CDR3 covers 16 residues. After removal of 3 bases from V and 6 bases from J, the junction contained 8 bases not matched to a gene. Per the germline V gene, CDR1 is MDHEN and CDR2 is SYDVKM. The CDR3 protein is CASSFTTSGSGDTQYF. The CDR3 coding sequence is TGTGCCAGCAGTTTTACCACTAGCGGGAGTGGGGATACGCAGTATTTT.

The rearrangement uses TRBV11-2 and TRBJ2-5; D is uncertain. Germline CDR1 and CDR2: SGHAT and FQNNGV. This CDR3 has 13 residues. V lost 3 bases to trimming and J lost 2 bases, with 7 bases between them. DNA of the CDR3: TGTGCCAGCAGCTTTTTTCATCAAGAGACCCAGTACTTC. This encodes CASSFFHQETQYF.

V is TRBV6-5 and J is TRBJ2-7, with 10 bases identical to TRBD1. Losses at the gene ends were 6 bases for V and 3 bases for J; bases not matched to a gene: 2. The CDR3 has 13 residues. Germline V gene data show CDR1 as MNHEY and CDR2 as SVGAGI. The CDR3 sequence is CASSRDRGYEQYF. CDR3 bases: TGTGCCAGCAGCCGGGACAGGGGCTACGAGCAGTACTTC.

This clone appeared once. CDR3 in DNA: TGCGCCAGCGGAGCGGCAGAGCAAATCTACGAGCAGTACTTC. It yields the protein CASGAAEQIYEQYF. The rearrangement joins TRBV10-1 to TRBJ2-7, with D maybe TRBD2 (5 bases). V lost 8 bases and J lost 3, with 17 bases in between. From germline, CDR1 is WNHNN and CDR2 SYGVQD (reference sequence). The CDR3 is 14 amino acids.

DNA of the CDR3: TGTGCTAGTGGTTTGGTACCGGGGGAGGGTGGCTACACCTTC. Translated: CASGLVPGEGGYTF. The V gene is TRBV12-5, the J gene TRBJ1-2; D may be TRBD1 (5 bases). CDR3 length: 14 amino acids. CDR1 and CDR2 from the germline V gene are LGHNT and FRNRAP. Trimming cost V 0 bases and J 7 bases, with 12 bases left between them.

This clone came up once. The rearrangement links TRBV7-9 to TRBJ2-1, with D hard to call. CDR1 is SEHNR and CDR2 is FQNEAQ in the germline V gene (reference sequence). Between the trimmed V and J ends, which lost 4 bases and 4 bases, there was a span of 8 bases. The CDR3 is 13 amino acids. In DNA, the CDR3 is TGTGCCAGCAGCTCCGACTGGTACAATGAGCAGTTCTTC. It yields the protein CASSSDWYNEQFF.

CDR3 DNA: TGTGCCAGCAGTTTAGACAGAGGCACTGAAGCTTTCTTT. Amino acid sequence: CASSLDRGTEAFF. The J gene is TRBJ1-1, the V gene TRBV6-5; a possible D gene is TRBD1 (5 bases). CDR1 MNHEY and CDR2 SVGAGI come from the germline V gene. Deletions cut 4 bases from V and 4 bases from J, with 10 bases between. There are 13 residues in the CDR3.

The rearrangement links TRBV5-4 to TRBJ2-2; TRBD1 matches at 7 bases. This CDR3 is built from 16 residues. With V trimmed by 4 bases and J by 0 bases, 6 bases remained unmatched. Germline V gene lookup returns CDR1 SGHNT and CDR2 YYREEE (reference sequence). The CDR3 sequence is CASSTPGQTNTGELFF. Here the CDR3 DNA reads TGTGCCAGCAGCACACCGGGACAGACGAACACCGGGGAGCTGTTTTTT. Complete variable domain (other parts from reference TRBV5-4 and TRBJ2-2): ETGVTQSPTHLIKTRGQQVTLRCSSQSGHNTVSWYQQALGQGPQFIFQYYREEENGRGNFPPRFSGLQFPNYSSELNVNALELDDSALYLCASSTPGQTNTGELFFGEGSRLTVL.

To note about this clone: A read error may produce the germline difference seen at one junction end. The chain links TRBV4-1 to TRBJ2-1; D perhaps matches TRBD2 (5 bases). Germline lookup yields CDR1 MGHRA and CDR2 YSYEKL. The CDR3 length is 16 residues. The CDR3 DNA reads TGCGCCAGCAGCCAAGAAGAAGGACTTGCGTACACTGAGCAGTTCTTC. Residues: CASSQEEGLAYTEQFF.

The gene calls are TRBV2 and TRBJ1-1, with 9 bases identical to TRBD1. Per germline, CDR1 SNHLY and CDR2 FYNNEI. The length of the CDR3 is 13 residues. The V and J ends lost 6 bases and 5 bases, in that order; junction bases with no gene match: 4. The CDR3 DNA follows: TGTGCCAGCAGACAGGGGGCTGGGACTGAAGCTTTCTTT. Its translation: CASRQGAGTEAFF.

The rearrangement uses TRBV10-3 and TRBJ1-5; D call uncertain. From germline, CDR1 is ENHRY and CDR2 SYGVKD. This CDR3 has 13 residues. Trimming took 0 bases from V and 5 from J, leaving 5 bases between them. CDR3: CAISESSDQPQHF. The CDR3 DNA follows: TGTGCCATCAGTGAGTCGTCGGATCAGCCCCAGCATTTT.

This chain links TRBV11-2 with TRBJ2-7; 7 positions agree with TRBD2. Germline-derived CDR1 and CDR2 are SGHAT and FQNNGV. The CDR3 runs 13 residues. V shed 5 bases and J 0 bases; nucleotides not matched to a gene: 1. CDR3 in DNA: TGTGCCAGCAGCGGGACTAACTCCTACGAGCAGTACTTC. Translated, it gives CASSGTNSYEQYF.

The chain employs TRBV7-3 and TRBJ2-3, with TRBD2 matching 7 bases. After removal of 1 base from V and 3 bases from J, the junction contained 7 bases not matched to a gene. The CDR3 has 16 residues. Germline lookup yields CDR1 SGHTA and CDR2 FQGTGA. In DNA, the CDR3 is TGTGCCAGCAGCTTAAGTGGGGGGGTTGGTACAGATACGCAGTATTTT. This gives the protein CASSLSGGVGTDTQYF.

The chain carries TRBV15 and TRBJ2-5, with a tentative D call TRBD2 (5 bases). Germline lookup yields CDR1 LNHNV and CDR2 YYDKDF (reference sequence). Trimming stripped 4 bases from V and 5 bases from J, with 17 bases between. This CDR3 region has 15 residues. In DNA, the CDR3 is TGTGCCACCAGCACTCCTGGCGGGCCGGGGGAGACCCAGTACTTC. Its protein product is CATSTPGGPGETQYF.

This chain uses TRBV28 with TRBJ2-2, with 7 nucleotides matching TRBD2. V lost 2 bases and J lost 3; bases outside the gene matches: 9. The CDR3 is made up of 17 amino acids. From germline, CDR1 is MDHEN and CDR2 SYDVKM. CDR3 residues: CASSLPGLGDYTGELFF. The CDR3 DNA sequence: TGTGCCAGCAGTTTACCCGGACTAGGAGATTACACCGGGGAGCTGTTTTTT.

The V and J genes are TRBV19 and TRBJ1-6, with D unclear. CDR1 is LNHDA and CDR2 is SQIVND in the germline V gene (reference sequence). The V gene lost 4 bases and the J gene lost 0 bases, with 13 bases spanning the gap. This CDR3 is built from 17 residues. The chain's CDR3 is CASSTRGPSSYNSPLHF. The CDR3 nucleotides are TGTGCCAGTAGTACTCGCGGGCCGAGCTCCTATAATTCACCCCTCCACTTT.

V is TRBV28 and J is TRBJ2-7, with 8 bases aligning to TRBD1. The length of the CDR3 is 14 residues. Germline CDR1 reads MDHEN; CDR2 reads SYDVKM. V was clipped by 4 bases and J by 4 bases; unmatched bases: 6. The CDR3 bases are TGTGCCAGCAGTTGGACAGGGTCAGGGTACGAGCAGTACTTC. Its translation is CASSWTGSGYEQYF.

In this sample, this clone turned up a few times. The genes are TRBV9 and TRBJ1-2; D remains unclear. The CDR3 spans 12 residues. Germline CDR1 and CDR2: SGDLS and YYNGEE. Trimming shortened V by 3 bases and J by 6 bases, and 9 bases separated the two germline ends. CDR3 protein: CASSADFNGYTF. As DNA, the CDR3 is TGTGCCAGCAGCGCGGACTTTAATGGCTACACCTTC.

The chain combines TRBV7-6 with TRBJ2-3; 7 positions agree with TRBD2. The CDR3 contains 16 residues. Trimming at V came to 5 bases and at J to 7 bases, leaving 15 bases not matched to a gene. Germline V lookup: CDR1 SGHVS, CDR2 FNYEAQ. CDR3 protein: CASSPDFAGRPNTQYF. The CDR3 bases are TGTGCCAGCAGCCCCGACTTCGCCGGGAGGCCGAATACGCAGTATTTT.

This chain uses TRBV7-9 with TRBJ2-1; D is perhaps TRBD2 (5 bases). CDR3 length: 16 amino acids. Germline V gene data show CDR1 as SEHNR and CDR2 as FQNEAQ (reference sequence). The V and J ends lost 0 bases and 8 bases respectively, with 17 bases between them. The CDR3, as DNA: TGTGCCAGCAGCTTAGCGGAAGGACTCTTAGACCATGAGCAGTTCTTC. Translated, it gives CASSLAEGLLDHEQFF.

This rearrangement joins TRBV2 to TRBJ2-7; TRBD1 aligns across 8 bases. Germline assignment: CDR1 SNHLY and CDR2 FYNNEI. There are 15 residues in the CDR3. With 1 base clipped from V and 2 bases from J, the junction kept 4 bases outside the gene matches. CDR3 sequence (DNA): TGTGCCAGCAGTGAAGACGACAGGGGCCCCTACGAGCAGTACTTC. Protein: CASSEDDRGPYEQYF.

This chain connects TRBV7-9 to TRBJ2-3; D is unclear. V was pared by 5 bases and J by 2 bases, with 8 bases between. The CDR3 has 13 amino acids. Germline V gene lookup returns CDR1 SEHNR and CDR2 FQNEAQ (reference sequence). CDR3 sequence: CASSLLYTDTQYF. In DNA form, the CDR3 reads TGTGCCAGCAGCCTCCTTTACACAGATACGCAGTATTTT. The variable domain in full, completed from reference TRBV7-9 and TRBJ2-3, reads DTGVSQNPRHKITKRGQNVTFRCDPISEHNRLYWYRQTLGQGPEFLTYFQNEAQLEKSRLLSDRFSAERPKGSFSTLEIQRTEQGDSAMYLCASSLLYTDTQYFGPGTRLTVL.

The chain has TRBV19 and TRBJ2-7; D is unclear. CDR1 is LNHDA and CDR2 is SQIVND in the germline V gene (reference sequence). The CDR3 has 13 amino acids. V lost 10 bases and J lost 5, with 18 bases in between. The CDR3 region has the DNA TGTGCCACTAAGACGTCGGGTTGGGACGAGCAGTACTTC. It encodes CATKTSGWDEQYF.

V usage is TRBV11-1 and J usage is TRBJ1-4, with 7 bases matching TRBD1. Germline CDR1 reads SGHAT; CDR2 reads FQDESV (reference sequence). With V trimmed by 5 bases and J by 3 bases, 6 bases remained unmatched. The CDR3 contains 15 residues. CDR3 bases: TGTGCCAGCAGCGCCACAGGGGCGGCTAATGAAAAACTGTTTTTT. Its translation: CASSATGAANEKLFF.

V and J are TRBV7-9 and TRBJ1-4; D not certain. Trimming removed 5 bases at V and 0 bases at J, with 10 bases between. Germline CDR1 SEHNR, CDR2 FQNEAQ (reference sequence). The CDR3 contains 15 residues. The CDR3 region has the DNA TGTGCCAGCAGCCATAACAGTGCAACTAATGAAAAACTGTTTTTT. Translation: CASSHNSATNEKLFF.

The chain combines TRBV2 with TRBJ1-3; D is ambiguous. The CDR3 has 16 residues. CDR1 SNHLY and CDR2 FYNNEI come from the germline V gene. Between the trimmed V and J ends, which lost 1 base and 0 bases, there was a span of 10 bases. CDR3 in amino acids: CASSEGSEGSGNTIYF. The CDR3 DNA reads as TGTGCCAGCAGTGAAGGGAGTGAAGGCTCTGGAAACACCATATATTTT.